Listed here are 25 T cell receptor beta chains from one sample, sequenced in a study of PD-1 blockade in classical Hodgkin lymphoma. The time point is: cycle 4 day 1 (C4D1), after five to seven weeks of nivolumab. Following autologous stem cell transplantation, relapse occurred in every patient, and exposure to brentuximab vedotin varied. Sequenced by immunoSEQ multiplex PCR; TCRdb stores in-frame clones only, minus some. There are about 22,000 clones in the sample; about three quarters occur only once, and over 15% lies in the top ten. The sequencing here drew on peripheral blood mononuclear cells (PBMCs), taken before the fourth cycle of nivolumab. The origin of the receptors is a human donor with classical Hodgkin lymphoma.

The gene calls are TRBV9 and TRBJ2-3; 9 nucleotides agree with TRBD2. Trimming removed 3 bases from V and 3 bases from J; junction bases left unmatched: 8. Germline-derived CDR1 and CDR2 are SGDLS and YYNGEE. This CDR3 spans 16 amino acids. The CDR3 protein is CASSEAGGRATDTQYF. CDR3 nucleotides: TGTGCCAGCAGCGAGGCGGGCGGGAGGGCTACAGATACGCAGTATTTT.

The rearrangement links TRBV4-1 to TRBJ2-1; the match to TRBD2 covers 10 bases. The CDR3 length is 14 residues. Germline trimming cut 4 bases from V and 7 bases from J; bases unmatched to any gene: 4. CDR1 and CDR2 (germline): MGHRA, YSYEKL. The CDR3 here is CASSPLTSGNEQFF. Written as DNA, the CDR3 is TGCGCCAGCAGCCCTCTGACTAGCGGGAATGAGCAGTTCTTC.

This CDR3 is CASSFRGSQTEAFF. CDR3 DNA: TGTGCCAGCAGCTTTAGGGGAAGTCAGACTGAAGCTTTCTTT. This chain links TRBV7-9 with TRBJ1-1, with D perhaps TRBD1 (5 bases). Germline V gene data show CDR1 as SEHNR and CDR2 as FQNEAQ (reference sequence). The CDR3 runs to 14 residues. With 3 bases removed from V and 5 bases from J, the gap between germline ends came to 13 bases.

This clone showed up just a few times. The chain uses TRBV7-2 and TRBJ2-1; no definite D call. The CDR3 consists of 16 residues. Germline CDR1 reads SGHTA; CDR2 reads FQGNSA. Between the trimmed V and J ends, which lost 1 base and 9 bases, there was a span of 19 bases. CDR3: CASSLGVMVEESEQFF. CDR3 in DNA: TGTGCCAGCAGCTTAGGGGTGATGGTTGAGGAATCTGAGCAGTTCTTC.

The genes are TRBV15 and TRBJ2-1; D is perhaps TRBD1 (6 bases). CDR1 LNHNV and CDR2 YYDKDF come from the germline V gene (reference sequence). Trimming took 0 bases from V and 4 from J, leaving 10 bases between them. The length of the CDR3 is 15 residues. The CDR3 DNA follows: TGTGCCACCAGCAGAGACAGGGGCTCATACAATGAGCAGTTCTTC. Amino acids: CATSRDRGSYNEQFF.

A few counts support this clone. The rearrangement uses TRBV25-1 and TRBJ2-1; 12 nucleotides line up with TRBD2. This CDR3 is 18 amino acids long. The V and J ends lost 3 bases and 0 bases, in that order; junction bases with no gene match: 6. The germline V gene has CDR1 MGHDK and CDR2 SYGVNS. DNA for the CDR3: TGTGCCAGCAGTGATTCTGGACTAGCGGGAATCTCCTACAATGAGCAGTTCTTC. Translating gives CASSDSGLAGISYNEQFF.

The chain recombines TRBV5-8 with TRBJ2-5; 7 bases align to TRBD2. CDR1 and CDR2 from the germline V gene are SGHTS and YDEGEE. The CDR3 is 15 residues long. Germline trimming cut 2 bases from V and 1 base from J; bases unmatched to any gene: 5. DNA for the CDR3: TGTGCCAGCAGCTTAGGGCTAGCGGCCCAAGAGACCCAGTACTTC. The encoded protein is CASSLGLAAQETQYF.

By share, this clone counts as medium-sized. The V and J genes are TRBV6-1 and TRBJ2-5; D call uncertain. Trimming left V 1 base short and J 0 bases short, with 6 bases between. This CDR3 contains 14 residues. Germline CDR1 and CDR2: MNHNS and SASEGT. The CDR3 is CASSEGSYQETQYF. In DNA form, the CDR3 reads TGTGCCAGCAGTGAAGGGTCCTACCAAGAGACCCAGTACTTC.

This clone is a singleton in its sample. CDR3 region: CASSLWTVGRYSNQPQHF. CDR3 DNA sequence: TGTGCCAGCAGCTTATGGACAGTGGGGAGATATAGCAATCAGCCCCAGCATTTT. J is TRBJ1-5 and V is TRBV7-8; weak D call: TRBD1 (6 bases). Germline V gene lookup returns CDR1 SGHVS and CDR2 FQNEAQ. The germline V and J ends were trimmed by 2 bases and 0 bases, with 17 bases remaining between them. This CDR3 is 18 amino acids long.

The chain has TRBV18 and TRBJ1-1, with D perhaps matching TRBD1 (5 bases). The V and J ends lost 5 bases and 4 bases respectively, with 11 bases between them. The CDR3 is made up of 13 amino acids. From germline, CDR1 is KGHSH and CDR2 LQKENI. CDR3 protein: CASSLGPLTEAFF. CDR3 in DNA: TGTGCCAGCTCATTGGGACCTCTCACTGAAGCTTTCTTT.

The rearrangement joins TRBV27 to TRBJ2-1; D remains unclear. The CDR3 has 15 amino acids. Trimming removed 11 bases from V and 0 bases from J, with 17 bases in between. CDR1 and CDR2 from the germline V gene are MNHEY and SMNVEV (reference sequence). DNA for the CDR3: TGTGCCGCCAACCCAGGACGGAGCTCCTACAATGAGCAGTTCTTC. Translation gives CAANPGRSSYNEQFF.

This clone occurred a few times. The chain uses TRBV15 and TRBJ2-7, with 7 bases fitting TRBD2. The CDR3 contains 17 residues. V shed 2 bases and J 5 bases; nucleotides not matched to a gene: 15. Germline V gene sequence: CDR1 LNHNV, CDR2 YYDKDF (reference sequence). CDR3 DNA: TGTGCCACCAGCAGAAACGTAGACTTCGGGAGGACCAACGAGCAGTACTTC. It is translated as CATSRNVDFGRTNEQYF.

The chain carries TRBV15 and TRBJ2-7, with unresolved D. The ends were cut back, 5 bases at V and 3 bases at J, with 11 bases in the middle. The CDR3 spans 13 residues. The V gene's germline CDR1 is LNHNV and CDR2 YYDKDF (reference sequence). DNA for the CDR3: TGTGCCACCAGCGTAGGAAAGGGCTACGAGCAGTACTTC. Its translation: CATSVGKGYEQYF.

The chain combines TRBV5-1 with TRBJ2-1; 7 positions match TRBD2. V shed 4 bases and J 16 bases; nucleotides not matched to a gene: 17. Looked up from germline, CDR1 is SGHRS and CDR2 is YFSETQ. This CDR3 comprises 14 residues. This chain's CDR3 is CASSGGALGRLAFF. CDR3 bases: TGCGCCAGCAGCGGCGGAGCCCTGGGGAGACTAGCATTCTTC. Using reference TRBV5-1 and TRBJ2-1 for the parts outside the CDR3, the full variable domain is KAGVTQTPRYLIKTRGQQVTLSCSPISGHRSVSWYQQTPGQGLQFLFEYFSETQRNKGNFPGRFSGRQFSNSRSEMNVSTLELGDSALYLCASSGGALGRLAFFGPGTRLTVL.

About this clone itself: The junction departs from the called germline gene at one end, perhaps through a read error. The V gene is TRBV7-2, the J gene TRBJ2-7; D is possibly TRBD1 or TRBD2 (6 bases each). The CDR3 has 13 amino acids. Germline CDR1 and CDR2: SGHTA and FQGNSA. Here the CDR3 reads CASRLGGGYEQYF. The DNA for the CDR3 is TGTGCCAGCAGGTTAGGAGGGGGTTACGAGCAGTACTTC.

V and J are TRBV11-3 and TRBJ2-1, with TRBD1 matching over 10 bases. This CDR3 is 16 amino acids long. Germline lookup yields CDR1 SGHNT and CDR2 YENEEA. V shed 1 base, J shed 8 bases, and the junction held 8 bases outside the gene matches. The CDR3 loop reads CASSLGRDRGVDEQFF. The CDR3 DNA sequence: TGTGCCAGCAGCTTAGGGCGGGACAGGGGAGTCGATGAGCAGTTCTTC.

The V and J genes are TRBV7-9 and TRBJ2-5, with unresolved D. The ends were cut back, 0 bases at V and 4 bases at J, with 6 bases in the middle. Germline V gene data show CDR1 as SEHNR and CDR2 as FQNEAQ (reference sequence). The CDR3 runs to 13 residues. CDR3 nucleotide sequence: TGTGCCAGCAGCTTAGCGGCTTTAGAGACCCAGTACTTC. Encoded protein: CASSLAALETQYF. The full variable domain, its missing parts supplied by reference TRBV7-9 and TRBJ2-5, is DTGVSQNPRHKITKRGQNVTFRCDPISEHNRLYWYRQTLGQGPEFLTYFQNEAQLEKSRLLSDRFSAERPKGSFSTLEIQRTEQGDSAMYLCASSLAALETQYFGPGTRLLVL.

This sequence joins TRBV5-1 and TRBJ2-2; D may be TRBD1 (6 bases). Between the trimmed V and J ends, which lost 0 bases and 4 bases, there was a span of 13 bases. Per germline, CDR1 SGHRS and CDR2 YFSETQ. The CDR3 is 16 residues long. CDR3 sequence (DNA): TGCGCCAGCAGCTTGGATGGGTACAGGGTCACCGGGGAGCTGTTTTTT. It specifies CASSLDGYRVTGELFF.

V usage is TRBV2 and J usage is TRBJ1-1; tentatively, D is TRBD1 (5 bases). The CDR3 is 12 residues long. The germline gives CDR1 SNHLY, CDR2 FYNNEI. V lost 8 bases and J lost 3, with 10 bases in between. CDR3 sequence (DNA): TGTGCCAGCTTTACAGGATACACTGAAGCTTTCTTT. This encodes CASFTGYTEAFF.

This clone was observed a few times. The chain recombines TRBV6-1 with TRBJ1-2; weak D call: TRBD1 (6 bases). The CDR3 runs to 13 residues. Looked up from germline, CDR1 is MNHNS and CDR2 is SASEGT. Trimming shortened V by 8 bases and J by 7 bases, and 17 bases separated the two germline ends. This CDR3 is CASLRDIYGGYTF. As DNA, the CDR3 is TGTGCCAGCCTCCGGGACATCTATGGTGGCTACACCTTC.

The V gene is TRBV5-1, the J gene TRBJ1-4; the D gene is possibly TRBD1 (6 bases). CDR3 length equals 14 residues. CDR1 and CDR2 (germline): SGHRS, YFSETQ. With 2 bases removed from V and 8 bases from J, the gap between germline ends came to 13 bases. The CDR3 region is CASSFSTGYEKLFF. As DNA, the CDR3 is TGCGCCAGCAGCTTTAGTACAGGGTACGAAAAACTGTTTTTT.

The rearrangement links TRBV18 to TRBJ2-3; D remains unclear. The V end lost 3 bases, the J end lost 2 bases, and 12 bases lay between the germline ends. CDR3 size: 15 residues. Germline CDR1 reads KGHSH; CDR2 reads LQKENI. The CDR3 nucleotides read TGTGCCAGCTCACCGCGACGGGCTTCCACAGATACGCAGTATTTT. This codes for CASSPRRASTDTQYF.

The gene calls are TRBV7-2 and TRBJ2-1, with D perhaps matching TRBD1 (5 bases). The V gene's germline CDR1 is SGHTA and CDR2 FQGNSA. The CDR3 has 13 residues. The V gene lost 11 bases and the J gene lost 4 bases, with 15 bases spanning the gap. Here the CDR3 DNA reads TGTGCCGCTAGTTGGACAACGTACAATGAGCAGTTCTTC. It translates to CAASWTTYNEQFF.

This chain joins TRBV6-6 and TRBJ2-5; D ambiguous. CDR1 and CDR2 from the germline V gene are MNHNY and SVGAGI (reference sequence). The CDR3 has 13 residues. V dropped 0 bases and J dropped 6 bases, with 8 bases sitting between them. CDR3 nucleotide sequence: TGTGCCAGCAGTTACTCTAAGGGCCAGACCCAGTACTTC. Translated, it gives CASSYSKGQTQYF.

Written as DNA, the CDR3 is TGTGCCAGCAGCCCTATTACAGACAACACTGAAGCTTTCTTT. This encodes CASSPITDNTEAFF. This rearrangement joins TRBV7-9 to TRBJ1-1, with D unclear. This CDR3 has 14 amino acids. From germline, CDR1 is SEHNR and CDR2 FQNEAQ (reference sequence). Trimming shortened V by 5 bases and J by 2 bases, and 12 bases separated the two germline ends.